The 18 T cell receptor beta chains below come from one sample, sequenced in a study of T cells in Graves' hyperthyroidism and ophthalmopathy (dated 2019 in TCRdb). Library creation used multiplex PCR. Sequencing was performed on an Illumina HiSeq 2000. TCR beta CDR3 regions were amplified from RNA transcripts. For the first round of RT-PCR on the TCR CDR3, the HTBI primer set was used together with the Qiagen OneStep RT-PCR kit. The public reads were quality trimmed at Q25 with fastp and then assembled into clones with MiXCR by TCRdb, keeping productive beta chains. Rows are unified per CDR3 protein, each entry keeping the most common DNA and genes. The sample has hundreds of thousands of distinct CDR3 sequences on record, less than 15% of them singletons. Of the sample, roughly 8.3% is held by the ten largest clones. Sequenced sample: blood. Receptor source: a woman younger than 30 with Graves' hyperthyroidism.

This clonotype occurred many times. This sequence joins TRBV28 and TRBJ1-2, with D possibly being TRBD1 (6 bases). The CDR3 totals 14 residues. Germline V gene sequence: CDR1 MDHEN, CDR2 SYDVKM. V lost 4 bases and J 5 bases, leaving 14 bases between the germline ends. CDR3 sequence (DNA): TGTGCCAGCAGTTGGGGGCTGGGGGGTTATGGCTACACCTTC. This translates into CASSWGLGGYGYTF.

This clonotype was seen a handful of times. The V call is TRBV9, the J call TRBJ2-1; perhaps TRBD2 as D (5 bases). Germline CDR1 reads SGDLS; CDR2 reads YYNGEE. Between the trimmed V and J ends, which lost 0 bases and 2 bases, there was a span of 9 bases. CDR3 length equals 15 residues. For the CDR3, the DNA is TGTGCCAGCAGCGTAGATGCGGGCGCCTACAATGAGCAGTTCTTC. It encodes CASSVDAGAYNEQFF. The full variable domain, rest sourced from reference TRBV9 and TRBJ2-1, is DSGVTQTPKHLITATGQRVTLRCSPRSGDLSVYWYQQSLDQGLQFLIQYYNGEERAKGNILERFSAQQFPDLHSELNLSSLELGDSALYFCASSVDAGAYNEQFFGPGTRLTVL.

The chain joins TRBV7-9 to TRBJ1-5; D is perhaps TRBD1 (5 bases). In germline, CDR1 is SEHNR, CDR2 FQNEAQ (reference sequence). The CDR3 sequence is 15 residues long. The ends were cut back, 0 bases at V and 9 bases at J, with 15 bases in the middle. The CDR3: CASSLAQEPRGPQHF. The CDR3 nucleotides read TGTGCCAGCAGCTTAGCTCAGGAGCCAAGGGGGCCCCAGCATTTT.

This clonotype was detected a few times. The chain uses TRBV20-1 and TRBJ1-4; D gene unclear. The CDR3 runs 15 residues. V was cut by 1 base and J by 3 bases, with 12 bases left in between. The germline gives CDR1 DFQATT, CDR2 SNEGSKA (reference sequence). CDR3 nucleotides: TGCAGTGCTAGAGGGGGTGAGGGTTCTAATGAAAAACTGTTTTTT. It translates to CSARGGEGSNEKLFF.

The table lists this clonotype with many counts. The J gene is TRBJ2-3, the V gene TRBV7-9; a weak D match, TRBD2 (6 bases). Germline CDR1 SEHNR, CDR2 FQNEAQ (reference sequence). V shed 5 bases and J shed 6 bases, with 18 bases lying between them. The CDR3 sequence is 15 residues long. The CDR3 is CASSPRDFPADTQYF. As DNA, the CDR3 is TGTGCCAGCAGCCCCCGGGACTTTCCGGCGGATACGCAGTATTTT.

The DNA of the CDR3 is TGTGCCAGCAGCACTACTCTAGCGGGAGGGAAATACTACAATGAGCAGTTCTTC. It yields the protein CASSTTLAGGKYYNEQFF. The chain joins TRBV6-2 or TRBV6-3 to TRBJ2-1; 12 bases agree with TRBD2. The ends lost 6 bases at V and 3 bases at J; junction bases unmatched: 12. The CDR3 has 18 residues. The germline V gene encodes CDR1 MNHEY and CDR2 SVGEGT.

In its sample, this clonotype was seen many times. The chain joins TRBV28 to TRBJ2-3, with 9 bases lining up with TRBD2. The CDR3 runs 17 residues. Germline values: CDR1 MDHEN, CDR2 SYDVKM. The J segment lost 6 bases and the V segment lost 4 bases, leaving 14 bases of the junction unmatched. The CDR3 nucleotides read TGTGCCAGCAGTTCCCCTCCCTTAGCGGGGGAAGGGGATACGCAGTATTTT. Protein product: CASSSPPLAGEGDTQYF.

This clonotype was found many times. The chain links TRBV11-2 to TRBJ2-2, with TRBD1 as a possible D gene (6 bases). The CDR3 spans 15 residues. Trimming removed 4 bases from V and 2 bases from J, with 11 bases in between. Germline CDR1 reads SGHAT; CDR2 reads FQNNGV. CDR3 sequence reads: CASSSRGINTGELFF. The CDR3 bases are TGTGCCAGCAGCTCAAGGGGGATTAACACCGGGGAGCTGTTTTTT.

This clonotype was recorded at least ten times. The gene calls are TRBV7-9 and TRBJ1-1; the D gene is possibly TRBD1 (5 bases). Germline-derived CDR1 and CDR2 are SEHNR and FQNEAQ (reference sequence). The CDR3 has 12 residues. Trimming took off 4 bases at V and 6 bases at J, with 9 bases between the two ends. In DNA, the CDR3 is TGTGCCAGCAGCTGGGGCGGTCCTGAAGCTTTCTTT. Encoded protein: CASSWGGPEAFF.

This clonotype was seen many times. The chain has TRBV20-1 and TRBJ2-1, with D perhaps TRBD1 (6 bases). The CDR3 totals 15 residues. CDR1 DFQATT and CDR2 SNEGSKA come from the germline V gene (reference sequence). Trimming left V 5 bases short and J 6 bases short, with 20 bases between. CDR3 sequence reads: CSARSNPTGFNEQFF. DNA of the CDR3: TGCAGTGCTCGATCCAACCCGACAGGATTCAATGAGCAGTTCTTC.

This clonotype was picked up many times. The chain links TRBV11-2 to TRBJ2-1; no definite D call. This CDR3 region has 14 residues. The germline V and J ends were trimmed by 7 bases and 1 base, with 11 bases remaining between them. The germline V gene has CDR1 SGHAT and CDR2 FQNNGV. CDR3 sequence: CASTSGGSYNEQFF. DNA for the CDR3: TGTGCCAGCACCTCGGGTGGGTCCTACAATGAGCAGTTCTTC.

This clonotype showed up just a few times. This chain links TRBV7-9 with TRBJ1-4; D might be TRBD1 (6 bases). From germline, CDR1 is SEHNR and CDR2 FQNEAQ (reference sequence). The CDR3 runs to 15 residues. Trimming stripped 5 bases from V and 6 bases from J, with 16 bases between. The CDR3 DNA reads TGTGCCAGCAGCCAGTTGGGGGCCCTATATGAAAAACTGTTTTTT. Protein sequence: CASSQLGALYEKLFF.

The chain uses TRBV7-2 and TRBJ1-4; no definite D call. Germline V lookup: CDR1 SGHTA, CDR2 FQGNSA. Trimming took 5 bases from V and 8 from J, leaving 12 bases between them. The CDR3 totals 13 residues. CDR3 in amino acids: CASSLQSSEKLFF. The CDR3 nucleotides read TGTGCCAGCAGCCTACAGAGCTCCGAAAAACTGTTTTTT.

This clonotype appeared a few times. As DNA, the CDR3 is TGCAGCGTTGTTACGGGGCAGAACCATGGCTACACCTTC. Its translation: CSVVTGQNHGYTF. The chain carries TRBV29-1 and TRBJ1-2; D may be TRBD1 (5 bases). The ends were cut back, 4 bases at V and 6 bases at J, with 15 bases in the middle. Germline V gene sequence: CDR1 SQVTM, CDR2 ANQGSEA. The CDR3 has 13 residues.

The chain couples TRBV4-1 to TRBJ2-7; TRBD1 or TRBD2 may be the D gene (5 bases each). Germline V gene lookup returns CDR1 MGHRA and CDR2 YSYEKL. V was cut by 4 bases and J by 5 bases, with 15 bases left in between. The CDR3 loop spans 14 amino acids. CDR3 sequence: CASSRYTGRDEQYF. In nucleotides, the CDR3 is TGCGCCAGCAGCCGGTATACGGGACGGGACGAGCAGTACTTC.

This clonotype came up many times. The V and J genes are TRBV28 and TRBJ1-1, with 7 bases fitting TRBD1. Germline V lookup: CDR1 MDHEN, CDR2 SYDVKM. Trimming removed 6 bases from V and 7 bases from J; junction bases left unmatched: 8. This CDR3 region has 13 residues. The CDR3 bases are TGTGCCAGCAGAGACAGGGTGGGGGGTGAAGCTTTCTTT. This gives the protein CASRDRVGGEAFF.

At least ten counts were recorded for this clonotype. The gene calls are TRBV7-2 and TRBJ1-2; no reliable D call. The V end lost 3 bases, the J end lost 8 bases, and 10 bases lay between the germline ends. This CDR3 contains 12 residues. The germline CDR1 and CDR2 sequences are SGHTA and FQGNSA. The CDR3 sequence: CASSFGVGGYTF. For the CDR3, the DNA is TGTGCCAGCAGCTTCGGGGTGGGCGGCTACACCTTC. Based on the CDR3 plus reference TRBV7-2 and TRBJ1-2, the full variable domain is GAGVSQSPSNKVTEKGKDVELRCDPISGHTALYWYRQSLGQGLEFLIYFQGNSAPDKSGLPSDRFSAERTGGSVSTLTIQRTQQEDSAVYLCASSFGVGGYTFGSGTRLTVV.

The gene calls are TRBV2 and TRBJ2-1; 11 bases match TRBD1. The germline V gene encodes CDR1 SNHLY and CDR2 FYNNEI. This CDR3 contains 15 residues. V dropped 6 bases and J dropped 5; count of bases not matched to a gene: 6. CDR3 residues: CASRGTGGRNNEQFF. The CDR3 DNA follows: TGTGCCAGCAGAGGGACAGGGGGTAGGAACAATGAGCAGTTCTTC.